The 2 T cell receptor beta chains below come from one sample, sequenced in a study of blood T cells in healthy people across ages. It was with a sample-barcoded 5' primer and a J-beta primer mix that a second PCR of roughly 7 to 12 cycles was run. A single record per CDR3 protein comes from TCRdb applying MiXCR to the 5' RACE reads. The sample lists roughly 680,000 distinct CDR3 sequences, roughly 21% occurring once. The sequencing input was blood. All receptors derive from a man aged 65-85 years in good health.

CDR3 protein: CASSLSTGGEETQYF. CDR3 nucleotides: TGCGCCAGCAGCTTGTCGACGGGAGGTGAGGAGACCCAGTACTTC. This chain uses TRBV5-1 with TRBJ2-5, with 7 bases lining up with TRBD2. V lost 1 base to trimming and J lost 5 bases; unmatched junction nucleotides: 8. The CDR3 consists of 15 residues. Germline V gives CDR1 SGHRS, CDR2 YFSETQ.

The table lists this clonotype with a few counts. CDR3 region: CASSLGSGRIYEQYF. CDR3 nucleotides: TGTGCCAGCAGCTTGGGTTCCGGGAGGATTTACGAGCAGTACTTC. This chain joins TRBV7-2 and TRBJ2-5, with 7 bases aligning to TRBD2. The closer fit of TRBJ2-7 to the DNA end suggests the J call may be wrong. This CDR3 has 15 amino acids. Looked up from germline, CDR1 is SGHTA and CDR2 is FQGNSA.